This passage covers 18 T cell receptor beta chains from one sample sequenced in a study of PD-1 blockade in classical Hodgkin lymphoma. Repertoires were generated with immunoSEQ multiplex PCR, while TCRdb's copy carries only in-frame clones and drops some. The sample consists of tens of thousands of clones, over 85% of them appearing once. Every patient was affected by relapse after autologous stem cell transplantation, while exposure to brentuximab vedotin was not uniform. The starting material was peripheral blood mononuclear cells (PBMCs), obtained at baseline. Every receptor here comes from a human donor with classical Hodgkin lymphoma.

The chain employs TRBV15 and TRBJ1-6; D gene uncertain. V lost 0 bases and J 10 bases, leaving 13 bases between the germline ends. This CDR3 contains 15 residues. Germline assignment: CDR1 LNHNV and CDR2 YYDKDF (reference sequence). The CDR3 DNA is TGTGCCACCAGCAGAGAAGGGAGGGCTCGATCACCCCTCCACTTT. As protein: CATSREGRARSPLHF. Using reference TRBV15 and TRBJ1-6 for the parts outside the CDR3, the full variable domain is DAMVIQNPRYQVTQFGKPVTLSCSQTLNHNVMYWYQQKSSQAPKLLFHYYDKDFNNEADTPDNFQSRRPNTSFCFLDIRSPGLGDTAMYLCATSREGRARSPLHFGNGTRLTVT.

V usage is TRBV28 and J usage is TRBJ2-5; the D gene is possibly TRBD2 (6 bases). Germline V gene lookup returns CDR1 MDHEN and CDR2 SYDVKM. V gave up 5 bases and J gave up 4 bases, with 11 bases separating them. This CDR3 comprises 13 residues. The CDR3 spells CASSPGSRETQYF. CDR3 DNA sequence: TGTGCCAGCAGTCCCGGGAGCCGAGAGACCCAGTACTTC.

The chain uses TRBV6-1 and TRBJ2-1; D is possibly TRBD1 (5 bases). This CDR3 comprises 12 residues. The V end lost 6 bases, the J end lost 6 bases, and 9 bases lay between the germline ends. The germline CDR1 and CDR2 sequences are MNHNS and SASEGT. The CDR3 coding sequence is TGTGCCAGCAGCAGGGCCTTCAATGAGCAGTTCTTC. Amino acids: CASSRAFNEQFF.

The chain carries TRBV28 and TRBJ2-2, with D unresolved. This CDR3 spans 14 amino acids. CDR1 is MDHEN and CDR2 is SYDVKM in the germline V gene. V was trimmed by 2 bases and J by 0 bases, leaving 4 bases between them. The CDR3: CASSLQSNTGELFF. The CDR3 coding sequence is TGTGCCAGCAGTTTACAATCGAACACCGGGGAGCTGTTTTTT.

This chain links TRBV11-2 with TRBJ2-3; D is unclear. The germline CDR1 and CDR2 sequences are SGHAT and FQNNGV. With 0 bases removed from V and 4 bases from J, the gap between germline ends came to 8 bases. The CDR3 extends over 14 amino acids. The chain's CDR3 is CASSLDLGSDTQYF. The CDR3 DNA reads as TGTGCCAGCAGCTTAGATCTAGGGTCAGATACGCAGTATTTT.

The table lists this clone with a few counts. The rearrangement joins TRBV19 to TRBJ1-5; TRBD1 matches at 9 bases. The trim removed 8 bases at V and 1 base at J, leaving 6 bases unmatched. Germline V gene data show CDR1 as LNHDA and CDR2 as SQIVND (reference sequence). The CDR3 runs to 15 residues. The CDR3 nucleotides are TGTGCCAGTGCTGTACAGGGGGCAAGCAATCAGCCCCAGCATTTT. It codes for CASAVQGASNQPQHF.

This clone was observed once. The V and J genes are TRBV19 and TRBJ2-3; no definite D call. The CDR3 is 13 amino acids. V was cut by 7 bases and J by 1 base, with 9 bases left in between. Germline-derived CDR1 and CDR2 are LNHDA and SQIVND (reference sequence). DNA for the CDR3: TGTGCCAGTAATCCGACCGGCACAGATACGCAGTATTTT. It is translated as CASNPTGTDTQYF.

The J gene is TRBJ2-7, the V gene TRBV7-9; 7 positions match TRBD1. This CDR3 region has 15 residues. CDR1 is SEHNR, CDR2 FQNEAQ, per germline (reference sequence). V lost 3 bases to trimming and J lost 1 base; unmatched junction nucleotides: 6. The CDR3 is CASSFARQGSYEQYF. CDR3 DNA sequence: TGTGCCAGCAGCTTTGCCCGACAGGGATCCTACGAGCAGTACTTC.

The gene calls are TRBV4-2 and TRBJ2-1; a possible D gene is TRBD2 (6 bases). The CDR3 has 18 residues. Germline V lookup: CDR1 LGHNA, CDR2 YNFKEQ. Deletions cut 0 bases from V and 0 bases from J, with 15 bases between. CDR3 protein: CASSQEQLGSGSYNEQFF. The CDR3 DNA sequence: TGTGCCAGCAGCCAAGAGCAACTCGGGAGCGGCTCCTACAATGAGCAGTTCTTC.

The chain recombines TRBV5-1 with TRBJ2-7, with 9 positions matching TRBD2. The junction had 7 bases not matched to a gene; V was cut back by 0 bases and J by 0 bases. Germline-derived CDR1 and CDR2 are SGHRS and YFSETQ. This CDR3 has 17 amino acids. CDR3 amino acids: CASSLGGLAMSSYEQYF. The CDR3, as DNA: TGCGCCAGCAGCTTGGGGGGACTAGCTATGAGCTCCTACGAGCAGTACTTC.

The count of this clone is one. The chain links TRBV9 to TRBJ2-6; D is unclear. The germline CDR1 and CDR2 sequences are SGDLS and YYNGEE. Trimming took 4 bases from V and 2 from J, leaving 13 bases between them. The CDR3 is made up of 16 amino acids. CDR3 region: CASSPRSWTGANVLTF. CDR3 bases: TGTGCCAGCAGCCCCCGTTCCTGGACTGGGGCCAACGTCCTGACTTTC.

The chain recombines TRBV19 with TRBJ2-7; the match to TRBD2 covers 10 bases. V lost 7 bases and J lost 0; bases outside the gene matches: 12. CDR1 is LNHDA and CDR2 is SQIVND in the germline V gene (reference sequence). The CDR3 contains 17 residues. In nucleotides, the CDR3 is TGTGCCAGTACCCCGGGTAGCGGGGGGCCTAGCTCCTACGAGCAGTACTTC. It encodes CASTPGSGGPSSYEQYF.

The V and J genes are TRBV23-1 and TRBJ1-5, with D tentatively TRBD1 (5 bases). TRBV23-1 is annotated as an ORF whose role is uncertain. Trimming removed 3 bases at V and 0 bases at J, with 24 bases between. This CDR3 has 20 amino acids. The CDR3 DNA reads as TGCGCCAGCAGTCACCCCGCGTTTTTCGAGGGGCTCTATAGCAATCAGCCCCAGCATTTT. Translated, it gives CASSHPAFFEGLYSNQPQHF.

The rearrangement joins TRBV18 to TRBJ2-3; no definite D call. The germline V gene encodes CDR1 KGHSH and CDR2 LQKENI. The CDR3 sequence is 16 residues long. The V end lost 0 bases, the J end lost 2 bases, and 12 bases lay between the germline ends. CDR3 in DNA: TGTGCCAGCTCACCACCCACACCCATCTTCACAGATACGCAGTATTTT. Its protein is CASSPPTPIFTDTQYF. Based on the CDR3 plus reference TRBV18 and TRBJ2-3, the full variable domain is NAGVMQNPRHLVRRRGQEARLRCSPMKGHSHVYWYRQLPEEGLKFMVYLQKENIIDESGMPKERFSAEFPKEGPSILRIQQVVRGDSAAYFCASSPPTPIFTDTQYFGPGTRLTVL.

CDR3 DNA sequence: TGTGCCAGCAGCCTGACAGGGGGAGTTCAGCCCCAGCATTTT. Its translation is CASSLTGGVQPQHF. The genes are TRBV7-8 and TRBJ1-5; 9 bases map to TRBD1. The CDR3 sequence is 14 residues long. Germline V CDR1 and CDR2: SGHVS, FQNEAQ. V shed 5 bases, J shed 6 bases, and the junction held 5 bases outside the gene matches.

The V gene is TRBV28, the J gene TRBJ1-5, with TRBD1 identical over 7 bases. This CDR3 is built from 17 residues. The J segment lost 7 bases and the V segment lost 8 bases, leaving 20 bases of the junction unmatched. Looked up from germline, CDR1 is MDHEN and CDR2 is SYDVKM. In DNA form, the CDR3 reads TGTGCCAGCCGTCACCTTTTCGTTGACAGGGCGGGACAGCCCCAGCATTTT. Amino acids: CASRHLFVDRAGQPQHF.

This clone came up once. This chain uses TRBV6-5 with TRBJ2-1; D is unresolved. Germline CDR1 MNHEY, CDR2 SVGAGI. The CDR3 runs 15 residues. V lost 1 base and J 0 bases, leaving 7 bases between the germline ends. The CDR3 region is CASSYFRSSYNEQFF. DNA of the CDR3: TGTGCCAGCAGTTACTTCAGAAGCTCCTACAATGAGCAGTTCTTC.

This clone was seen more than once but under ten times. J is TRBJ1-3 and V is TRBV5-1; the match to TRBD1 covers 8 bases. After removal of 0 bases from V and 3 bases from J, the junction contained 5 bases not matched to a gene. The CDR3 is 16 amino acids. Per the germline V gene, CDR1 is SGHRS and CDR2 is YFSETQ. CDR3 region: CASSLGTGIGGNTIYF. CDR3 nucleotides: TGCGCCAGCAGCTTGGGGACAGGGATAGGTGGAAACACCATATATTTT.